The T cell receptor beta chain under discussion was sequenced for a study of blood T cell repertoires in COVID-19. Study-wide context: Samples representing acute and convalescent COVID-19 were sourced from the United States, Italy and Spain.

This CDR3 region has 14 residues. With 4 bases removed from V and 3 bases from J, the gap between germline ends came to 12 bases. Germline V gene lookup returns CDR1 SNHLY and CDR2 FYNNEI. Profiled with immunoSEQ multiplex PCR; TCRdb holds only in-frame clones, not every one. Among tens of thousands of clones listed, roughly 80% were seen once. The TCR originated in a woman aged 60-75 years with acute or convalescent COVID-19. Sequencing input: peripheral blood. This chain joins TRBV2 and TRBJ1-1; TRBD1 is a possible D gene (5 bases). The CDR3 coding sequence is TGTGCCAGCAGTGTGCTATCGGGGGACACTGAAGCTTTCTTT. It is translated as CASSVLSGDTEAFF.